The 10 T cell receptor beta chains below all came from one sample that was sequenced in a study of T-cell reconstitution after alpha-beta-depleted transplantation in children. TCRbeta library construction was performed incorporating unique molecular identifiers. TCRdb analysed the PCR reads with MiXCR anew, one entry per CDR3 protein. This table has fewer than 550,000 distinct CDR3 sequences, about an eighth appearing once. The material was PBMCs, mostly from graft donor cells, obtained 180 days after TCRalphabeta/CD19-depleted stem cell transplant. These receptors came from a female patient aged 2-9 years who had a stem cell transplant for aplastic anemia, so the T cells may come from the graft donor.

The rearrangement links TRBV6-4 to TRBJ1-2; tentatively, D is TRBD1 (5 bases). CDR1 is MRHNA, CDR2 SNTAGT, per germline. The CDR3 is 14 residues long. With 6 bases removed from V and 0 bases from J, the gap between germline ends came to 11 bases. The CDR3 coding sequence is TGTGCCAGCAGCCGAGACAGTACTAACTATGGCTACACCTTC. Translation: CASSRDSTNYGYTF.

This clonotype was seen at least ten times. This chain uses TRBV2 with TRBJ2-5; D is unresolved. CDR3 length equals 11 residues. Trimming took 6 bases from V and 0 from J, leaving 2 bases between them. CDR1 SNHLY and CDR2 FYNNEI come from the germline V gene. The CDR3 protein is CASRYQETQYF. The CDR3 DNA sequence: TGTGCCAGCAGGTACCAAGAGACCCAGTACTTC. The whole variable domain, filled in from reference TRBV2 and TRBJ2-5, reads EPEVTQTPSHQVTQMGQEVILRCVPISNHLYFYWYRQILGQKVEFLVSFYNNEISEKSEIFDDQFSVERPDGSNFTLKIRSTKLEDSAMYFCASRYQETQYFGPGTRLLVL.

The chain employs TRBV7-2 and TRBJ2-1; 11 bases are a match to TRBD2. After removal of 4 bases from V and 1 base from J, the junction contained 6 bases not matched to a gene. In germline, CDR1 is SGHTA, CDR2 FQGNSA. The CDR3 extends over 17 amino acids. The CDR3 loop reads CASSSSTSGKSYNEQFF. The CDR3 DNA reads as TGTGCCAGCAGCTCATCGACTAGCGGGAAGTCCTACAATGAGCAGTTCTTC.

CDR3 protein: CASSLGTTSFNEQFF. CDR3 coding DNA: TGTGCCAGCTCACTCGGGACTACAAGCTTCAATGAGCAGTTCTTC. This rearrangement joins TRBV18 to TRBJ2-1; 7 bases match TRBD2. With 4 bases clipped from V and 6 bases from J, the junction kept 9 bases outside the gene matches. Germline assignment: CDR1 KGHSH and CDR2 LQKENI. The CDR3 consists of 15 residues.

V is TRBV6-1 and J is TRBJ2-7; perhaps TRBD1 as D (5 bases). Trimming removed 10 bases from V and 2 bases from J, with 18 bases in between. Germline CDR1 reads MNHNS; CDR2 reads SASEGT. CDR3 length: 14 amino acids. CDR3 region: CATNRAGSPYEQYF. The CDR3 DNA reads TGTGCCACCAACCGGGCAGGGTCCCCCTACGAGCAGTACTTC.

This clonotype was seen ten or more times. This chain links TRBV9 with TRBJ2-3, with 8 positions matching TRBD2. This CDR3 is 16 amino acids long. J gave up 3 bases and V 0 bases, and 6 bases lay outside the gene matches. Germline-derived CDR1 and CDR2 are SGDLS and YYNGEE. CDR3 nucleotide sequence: TGTGCCAGCAGCGTAGTTGGGGGACTAGTAACAGATACGCAGTATTTT. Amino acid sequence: CASSVVGGLVTDTQYF.

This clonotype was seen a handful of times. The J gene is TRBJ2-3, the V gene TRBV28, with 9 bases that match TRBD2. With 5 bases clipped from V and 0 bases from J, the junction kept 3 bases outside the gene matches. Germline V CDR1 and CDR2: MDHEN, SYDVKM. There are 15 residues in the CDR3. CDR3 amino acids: CASSNTSGSTDTQYF. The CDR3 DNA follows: TGTGCCAGCAGTAATACTAGCGGGAGCACAGATACGCAGTATTTT. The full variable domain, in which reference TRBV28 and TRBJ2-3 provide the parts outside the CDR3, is DVKVTQSSRYLVKRTGEKVFLECVQDMDHENMFWYRQDPGLGLRLIYFSYDVKMKEKGDIPEGYSVSREKKERFSLILESASTNQTSMYLCASSNTSGSTDTQYFGPGTRLTVL.

Here the CDR3 reads CASSGGVGQRGSINEQFF. The CDR3 DNA follows: TGTGCCAGCAGCGGCGGCGTCGGACAGCGGGGTTCTATCAATGAGCAGTTCTTC. This sequence joins TRBV11-2 and TRBJ2-1, with D maybe TRBD2 (7 bases). Trimming pared 5 bases from V and 6 bases from J, leaving 26 bases between. Germline CDR1 and CDR2: SGHAT and FQNNGV. This CDR3 is 18 amino acids long. Full variable domain (missing parts from reference TRBV11-2 and TRBJ2-1): EAGVAQSPRYKIIEKRQSVAFWCNPISGHATLYWYQQILGQGPKLLIQFQNNGVVDDSQLPKDRFSAERLKGVDSTLKIQPAKLEDSAVYLCASSGGVGQRGSINEQFFGPGTRLTVL.

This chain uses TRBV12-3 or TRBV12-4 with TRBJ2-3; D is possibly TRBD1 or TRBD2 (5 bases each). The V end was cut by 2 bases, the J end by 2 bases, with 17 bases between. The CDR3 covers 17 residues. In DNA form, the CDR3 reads TGTGCCAGCAGTTTACGGCGGCGGATGGGGGACACAGATACGCAGTATTTT. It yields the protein CASSLRRRMGDTDTQYF.

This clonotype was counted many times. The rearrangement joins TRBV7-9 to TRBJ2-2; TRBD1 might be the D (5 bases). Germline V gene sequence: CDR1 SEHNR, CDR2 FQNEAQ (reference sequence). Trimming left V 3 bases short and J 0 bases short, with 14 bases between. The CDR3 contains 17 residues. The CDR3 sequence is CASSFSGRLANTGELFF. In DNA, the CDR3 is TGTGCCAGCAGCTTTTCAGGGCGACTCGCGAACACCGGGGAGCTGTTTTTT.